Sequencing of this T cell receptor beta chain was carried out in a study of T cells in Graves' hyperthyroidism and ophthalmopathy. Ophthalmopathy cases scored 3 or more on the Clinical Activity Score and 4 or more on NOSPECS grade, with duration below 3 months. Study observations and caveats: Ophthalmopathy got predicted by the model a median approximately 6 months before its onset.

This clonotype was observed a few times. Its antigen is unidentified. V dropped 5 bases and J dropped 0; count of bases not matched to a gene: 11. The CDR3 extends over 18 amino acids. Germline CDR1 MDHEN, CDR2 SYDVKM. It was RNA transcripts that yielded the amplified TCR beta CDR3 regions. An initial round of RT-PCR targeting the TCR CDR3 relied on the HTBI primer set. TCRdb re-analysed the multiplex PCR reads in MiXCR, keeping a single row per CDR3 protein. The table records under 250,000 distinct CDR3 sequences, approximately 25% of them present only once. Sequenced material: blood. The rearrangement joins TRBV28 to TRBJ2-4; TRBD1 matches at 9 bases. This clonotype was obtained from a middle-aged woman with Graves' ophthalmopathy. The CDR3 region is CASSPPGTGPLAKNIQYF. CDR3 DNA sequence: TGTGCCAGCAGTCCTCCCGGGACAGGGCCCTTAGCCAAAAACATTCAGTACTTC.